A selection of T cell receptor beta chains follows, all from one sample in a study of OX40 agonist ivuxolimab in advanced cancers. The assay was immunoSEQ multiplex PCR, and TCRdb's table has in-frame clones only and misses some. The profile shows over 65,000 clones, approximately 86% of them singletons. Specimen: CD4+ or CD8+ T cells sorted from blood, collected in a trial of the OX40 agonist ivuxolimab. These receptors were collected from an adult with an advanced solid tumor such as melanoma, head and neck, liver or kidney cancer. Each CDR3 is given with its conserved first and last residue. Size is stated for part of the rows, as once, few or many counts, or as a class when the clone is expanded.

NA | TRBJ2-2 | TRBV9 | CASSVNLHSGELFF
NA | TRBJ1-2 | TRBV14 | CASSQNREYYGYTF
once | TRBJ2-3 | TRBV4-1 | CASSQDLREQYF
NA | TRBJ1-5 | TRBV6-1 | CASSGGGNNNQPQHF
NA | TRBJ1-3 | TRBV7-2 | CASSLAGPSGNTIYF
NA | TRBJ2-1 | TRBV19 | CASSIVLAGGPNEQFF
NA | TRBJ1-3 | TRBV5-1 | CASSSYRGSDGNTIYF
NA | TRBJ1-3 | TRBV7-8 | CASSWEWDTGNTIYF
NA | TRBJ1-2 | TRBV6-4 | CASSDSNRGLGYTF
NA | TRBJ2-1 | TRBV12-5 | CASGLGGRPTNEQFF
NA | TRBJ2-5 | TRBV7-2 | CASSNLGQGARETQYF
NA | TRBJ2-7 | TRBV2 | CASTAETDYEQYF
NA | TRBJ2-7 | TRBV9 | CASSSQDRWGEQYF
NA | TRBJ2-6 | TRBV27 | CASSLSDTGANVLTF
NA | TRBJ2-7 | TRBV4-2 | CASSQIGLQGRLYEQYF
NA | TRBJ2-6 | TRBV2 | CAGEQDGAGANVLTF
NA | TRBJ2-6 | TRBV6-5 | CASSYRSDSGANVLTF
NA | TRBJ2-1 | TRBV6-5 | CVVAGLYNEQFF
NA | TRBJ1-1 | TRBV30 | CAWSAPNTEAFF
NA | TRBJ2-1 | TRBV30 | CAWKPGVPYNEQFF
once | TRBJ1-2 | TRBV27 | CASSLSGTGGSYTF
NA | TRBJ2-7 | TRBV19 | CASSRMAGPYEQYF
NA | TRBJ1-1 | TRBV30 | CAWNRGGTMNTEAFF
NA | TRBJ2-4 | TRBV7-2 | CASSPRRLGQGKNIQYF